This TCR beta chain was sequenced in a study of beta chain features in type 1 diabetes. As for this clone: Its target is not known.

Study observations and caveats: Type 1 diabetes patients had TCRB CDR3s that were shorter (moderately but significantly so) in all four CD4+ subsets. Type 1 diabetes patients had fewer VDJ junction insertions and more deletions. It was not settled here whether HLA type affects TCRB rearrangement.

The investigators reverse transcribed all of the isolated RNA, so they sequenced expressed TCRB transcripts. Libraries were prepared by immunoSEQ multiplex PCR; TCRdb keeps only in-frame clonotypes and omits some of them. Of 500,000 to 800,000 clones listed, around 12% were seen once; the top ten hold more than 0.1%. Unmatched junction bases numbered 8, after V lost 9 bases and J lost 10 bases. The CDR3 sequence is 13 residues long. CDR1 is SGHTA, CDR2 FQGNSA, per germline. The rearrangement uses TRBV7-2 and TRBJ1-6, with 8 nucleotides matching TRBD1. Sequencing input: naive CD4+ T cells from blood. The clonotype was recovered from a man younger than 45 with type 1 diabetes. CDR3 loop: CASGQGLWSPLHF. CDR3 nucleotides: TGTGCCAGTGGACAGGGACTTTGGTCACCCCTCCACTTT.